The clone carrying this T cell receptor beta chain has only one observation. Its antigen is as yet unknown. The sample belongs to a study of CD8+ T cells in alopecia areata. Study-level results: Many expanded lesional clones persisted during tofacitinib (in both scalp and blood). Besides other cells, scalp samples also yield sequences of resident alphabeta T cells from normal skin. Just one nonresponder means the tie between baseline CD8+ expansion and response stays uncertain.

The treatment: oral pan-JAK inhibitor, 5-10 mg twice daily. In alopecia areata patients, both lesional scalp punch biopsies and peripheral blood were collected. V was clipped by 7 bases and J by 0 bases, with 13 bases between them. The CDR3 has 14 amino acids. Germline V gene data show CDR1 as SNHLY and CDR2 as FYNNEI. It was cDNA, reverse transcribed from extracted RNA, that served as the sequencing template. The repertoire was sequenced with immunoSEQ multiplex PCR; TCRdb's copy has only in-frame clones and lacks some. Of about 180,000 clones in the sample, approximately 49% were seen once. This receptor was obtained from a human donor with alopecia areata. This specimen consisted of CD8+ T cells sorted from blood, obtained at approximately week 52, from a patient treated with tofacitinib. The chain combines TRBV2 with TRBJ2-7; maybe TRBD2 (5 bases). This CDR3 reads CASNILRDSYEQYF. The CDR3 bases are TGTGCCAGCAATATACTCCGGGACTCCTACGAGCAGTACTTC.